A single sample gave rise to the 12 T cell receptor beta chains below, sequenced in a study of TIL therapy for anti-PD-1-resistant metastatic lung cancer. The immunoSEQ assay was v3. Libraries were prepared by immunoSEQ multiplex PCR; TCRdb keeps only in-frame clonotypes and omits some of them. The table shows nearly 9,500 clones, with 65% to 80% occurring only once. Regarding time point: pre-treatment sample, taken before nivolumab and TIL therapy. Tumor tissue came from excised metastases, mostly pleural nodules or supraclavicular lymph nodes. This sample comprised tumor tissue, obtained at baseline. The receptors were gathered from a person between 25 and 80 years old with non-small cell lung cancer.

The chain recombines TRBV29-1 with TRBJ2-7; a weak D match, TRBD1 (5 bases). V was shortened by 7 bases and J by 1 base, with 14 bases between the two germline ends. This CDR3 has 13 residues. Germline lookup yields CDR1 SQVTM and CDR2 ANQGSEA. The CDR3 DNA reads TGCAGCGCCTCAGGGCCTATGTCCTACGAGCAGTACTTC. Its protein is CSASGPMSYEQYF.

The chain recombines TRBV5-1 with TRBJ1-2; perhaps TRBD1 as D (5 bases). Looked up from germline, CDR1 is SGHRS and CDR2 is YFSETQ. V lost 2 bases and J 8 bases, leaving 10 bases between the germline ends. This CDR3 is built from 12 residues. The CDR3, as DNA: TGCGCCAGCAGCTTTGAGACAGTCGGCTACACCTTC. Protein sequence: CASSFETVGYTF. The full variable domain, completed using reference TRBV5-1 and TRBJ1-2, is KAGVTQTPRYLIKTRGQQVTLSCSPISGHRSVSWYQQTPGQGLQFLFEYFSETQRNKGNFPGRFSGRQFSNSRSEMNVSTLELGDSALYLCASSFETVGYTFGSGTRLTVV.

The V call is TRBV28, the J call TRBJ2-7; 14 bases line up with TRBD2. The J segment lost 2 bases and the V segment lost 5 bases, leaving 5 bases of the junction unmatched. Germline CDR1 reads MDHEN; CDR2 reads SYDVKM. The CDR3 loop spans 16 amino acids. The CDR3 spells CASSPPGLAGAYEQYF. The DNA of the CDR3 is TGTGCCAGCAGTCCCCCGGGACTAGCGGGGGCCTACGAGCAGTACTTC.

V usage is TRBV7-2 and J usage is TRBJ1-4; tentatively, D is TRBD1 (5 bases). The germline CDR1 and CDR2 sequences are SGHTA and FQGNSA. V lost 5 bases and J 5 bases, leaving 12 bases between the germline ends. The CDR3 loop spans 14 amino acids. The CDR3 nucleotides read TGTGCCAGCAGCCTAGACAGCCTAAATGAAAAACTGTTTTTT. Its translation is CASSLDSLNEKLFF.

The genes are TRBV15 and TRBJ1-4; D not certain. The V end lost 1 base, the J end lost 3 bases, and 9 bases lay between the germline ends. The V gene's germline CDR1 is LNHNV and CDR2 YYDKDF (reference sequence). The CDR3 length is 15 residues. CDR3 in amino acids: CATSRGGFANEKLFF. The CDR3 region has the DNA TGTGCCACCAGCAGAGGGGGATTTGCTAATGAAAAACTGTTTTTT.

The CDR3 coding sequence is TGTGCCAGCAGTTTCGGCGGGAGCTCCTACGAGCAGTACTTC. Translated, it gives CASSFGGSSYEQYF. The chain joins TRBV6-6 to TRBJ2-7, with TRBD2 matching 7 bases. V was pared by 4 bases and J by 0 bases, with 3 bases of the junction left unmatched. Germline V lookup: CDR1 MNHNY, CDR2 SVGAGI (reference sequence). The CDR3 has 14 residues.

This clone came up a few times. CDR3 sequence: CASSLPGRETQYF. Written as DNA, the CDR3 is TGTGCCAGCAGCTTACCGGGGAGAGAGACCCAGTACTTC. The chain links TRBV5-4 to TRBJ2-5; tentative D call: TRBD2 (5 bases). The V and J ends lost 2 bases and 4 bases respectively, with 9 bases between them. CDR3 length equals 13 residues. In germline, CDR1 is SGHNT, CDR2 YYREEE (reference sequence).

This clone was counted a few times. This rearrangement joins TRBV11-3 to TRBJ1-2, with D perhaps TRBD1 (6 bases). V shed 0 bases and J shed 3 bases, with 14 bases lying between them. In germline, CDR1 is SGHNT, CDR2 YENEEA. This CDR3 region has 16 residues. CDR3 loop: CASSLDLGGADYGYTF. The CDR3 DNA reads TGTGCCAGCAGCTTAGATTTGGGGGGCGCGGACTATGGCTACACCTTC.

This clone was counted only a few times. This rearrangement joins TRBV5-4 to TRBJ2-7, with 7 bases fitting TRBD1. CDR3 length equals 15 residues. CDR1 and CDR2 from the germline V gene are SGHNT and YYREEE (reference sequence). Unmatched junction bases numbered 10, after V lost 5 bases and J lost 2 bases. The CDR3 nucleotides are TGTGCCAGCAGACCCGACAGGGCCCATCCCTACGAGCAGTACTTC. Amino acids: CASRPDRAHPYEQYF.

The gene calls are TRBV5-1 and TRBJ1-2; 9 nucleotides line up with TRBD1. The CDR3 is made up of 13 amino acids. Germline lookup yields CDR1 SGHRS and CDR2 YFSETQ. Trimming at V came to 5 bases and at J to 5 bases, leaving 4 bases not matched to a gene. Here the CDR3 reads CASSEQGAYGYTF. For the CDR3, the DNA is TGCGCCAGCAGTGAACAGGGGGCGTATGGCTACACCTTC.

The chain combines TRBV4-3 with TRBJ1-6, with D unclear. The CDR3 contains 16 residues. The germline V gene has CDR1 LGHNA and CDR2 YSLEER. Deletions cut 4 bases from V and 7 bases from J, with 17 bases between. The CDR3 region is CASSPSLMWSNSPLHF. CDR3 nucleotides: TGCGCCAGCAGCCCCAGCCTTATGTGGAGCAATTCACCCCTCCACTTT.

V and J are TRBV11-2 and TRBJ1-1; 7 positions agree with TRBD1. CDR3 length: 13 amino acids. The V and J ends lost 4 bases and 4 bases, in that order; junction bases with no gene match: 3. Per germline, CDR1 SGHAT and CDR2 FQNNGV. The CDR3 coding sequence is TGTGCCAGCAGCTCGACAGGGATCACTGAAGCTTTCTTT. It is translated as CASSSTGITEAFF.